The next 27 T cell receptor beta chains were all read from a single sample in a study of response to subunit inactivated influenza vaccine (dated by TCRdb to 2016 to 2019). The library was obtained by RT-PCR. The run used an Illumina HiSeq 2500. The raw public data were reprocessed by TCRdb itself: fastp quality trimming at Q25, MiXCR clonotype calling, in-frame beta chains only. Every entry covers one CDR3 protein and lists the most common genes and DNA from its rows. A total of approximately 530,000 distinct CDR3 sequences appear in this sample, 7.5% to 8.5% of them only once. Jointly, the top ten make up over 10% of the sample. Sequences were derived from PBMCs from blood, sampled about 24 months after vaccination. These receptors all come from a man aged 50 to 75 who received an inactivated influenza vaccine. Donor details come from another sample of the same person, matched by shared clones.

This clonotype was counted only a few times. V and J are TRBV20-1 and TRBJ2-2, with TRBD2 matching over 7 bases. V gave up 5 bases and J gave up 5 bases; unmatched junction bases: 11. The CDR3 sequence is 15 residues long. Looked up from germline, CDR1 is DFQATT and CDR2 is SNEGSKA (reference sequence). The CDR3 nucleotides are TGCAGTGCTCGTAGGGGAGGGTCTCAGACCGGGGAGCTGTTTTTT. Its protein is CSARRGGSQTGELFF.

The table lists this clonotype with a few counts. The chain couples TRBV3-1 to TRBJ2-7; D may be TRBD1 or TRBD2 (5 bases each). Looked up from germline, CDR1 is LGHDT and CDR2 is YNNKEL (reference sequence). The CDR3 sequence is 15 residues long. V gave up 4 bases and J gave up 0 bases, with 13 bases separating them. This CDR3 is CASSRTGASSYEQYF. In nucleotides, the CDR3 is TGTGCCAGCAGCCGAACCGGGGCCTCCTCCTACGAGCAGTACTTC.

This clonotype was counted only a few times. V gene TRBV7-2 combines with J gene TRBJ2-5; 8 positions match TRBD1. The CDR3 has 14 amino acids. Germline V gene sequence: CDR1 SGHTA, CDR2 FQGNSA. The trim removed 6 bases at V and 4 bases at J, leaving 7 bases unmatched. The CDR3 reads CASRNRGSPETQYF. The DNA of the CDR3 is TGTGCCAGCAGAAACAGGGGGTCACCAGAGACCCAGTACTTC.

There are a few counts of this clonotype. The V gene is TRBV29-1, the J gene TRBJ1-2, with 8 bases lining up with TRBD1. V was pared by 6 bases and J by 3 bases, with 9 bases of the junction left unmatched. Germline CDR1 reads SQVTM; CDR2 reads ANQGSEA. The CDR3 has 14 amino acids. The CDR3 protein is CSVTGGTLDYGYTF. For the CDR3, the DNA is TGCAGCGTCACAGGGGGAACACTCGACTATGGCTACACCTTC.

This chain joins TRBV20-1 and TRBJ2-7; 7 bases are a match to TRBD2. Germline V gives CDR1 DFQATT, CDR2 SNEGSKA (reference sequence). The V and J ends lost 6 bases and 5 bases, in that order; junction bases with no gene match: 10. The CDR3 is 13 residues long. CDR3 nucleotides: TGCAGTGCCGCCAGGACTAGTAAGGACGAGCAGTACTTC. Encoded protein: CSAARTSKDEQYF.

This clonotype showed up many times. The V gene is TRBV20-1, the J gene TRBJ1-6; D is unclear. Germline V lookup: CDR1 DFQATT, CDR2 SNEGSKA (reference sequence). CDR3 length: 13 residues. The V gene lost 3 bases and the J gene lost 7 bases, with 10 bases spanning the gap. Here the CDR3 reads CSARSGTNSPLHF. CDR3 DNA sequence: TGCAGTGCTAGGTCGGGCACGAATTCACCCCTCCACTTT.

The rearrangement joins TRBV7-8 to TRBJ2-7; D is perhaps TRBD1 (8 bases). This CDR3 comprises 14 residues. Germline V gives CDR1 SGHVS, CDR2 FQNEAQ. Trimming stripped 2 bases from V and 5 bases from J, with 13 bases between. CDR3 loop: CASSLWTGRDEQYF. CDR3 coding DNA: TGTGCCAGCAGCTTATGGACAGGGAGGGACGAGCAGTACTTC.

This clonotype has a count of ten or more. This rearrangement joins TRBV20-1 to TRBJ2-1, with D unresolved. This CDR3 has 12 amino acids. In germline, CDR1 is DFQATT, CDR2 SNEGSKA (reference sequence). CDR3 DNA sequence: TGCAGCGCTCCCGACGACCCTAGTGAGCAGTTCTTC. This encodes CSAPDDPSEQFF.

This clonotype was seen only a few times. The chain uses TRBV20-1 and TRBJ2-7; D uncertain. Germline V gene data show CDR1 as DFQATT and CDR2 as SNEGSKA (reference sequence). Trimming stripped 0 bases from V and 2 bases from J, with 8 bases between. The CDR3 runs to 13 residues. DNA of the CDR3: TGCAGTGCTAGAGATATGCACACCTACGAGCAGTACTTC. It codes for CSARDMHTYEQYF.

This clonotype was observed a handful of times. The rearrangement uses TRBV15 and TRBJ2-6, with D perhaps TRBD1 or TRBD2 (5 bases each). The CDR3 spans 18 residues. Germline CDR1 LNHNV, CDR2 YYDKDF (reference sequence). V lost 4 bases, J lost 0 bases, and 16 bases lay in between. This CDR3 reads CATSTRRTGPSGANVLTF. CDR3 in DNA: TGTGCCACCAGCACACGAAGGACGGGACCCTCTGGGGCCAACGTCCTGACTTTC.

The CDR3: CASYDGYTEAFF. Written as DNA, the CDR3 is TGTGCCAGCTACGATGGGTACACTGAAGCTTTCTTT. This chain connects TRBV6-2 or TRBV6-3 to TRBJ1-1; no clear D. Germline V lookup: CDR1 MNHEY, CDR2 SVGEGT. The V gene lost 8 bases and the J gene lost 3 bases, with 10 bases spanning the gap. The CDR3 totals 12 residues.

This clonotype was counted a few times. V gene TRBV5-1 combines with J gene TRBJ2-3; D may be TRBD2 (5 bases). The CDR3 extends over 15 amino acids. Trimming shortened V by 0 bases and J by 4 bases, and 12 bases separated the two germline ends. Germline loops: CDR1 SGHRS, CDR2 YFSETQ. CDR3 loop: CASSLESASPDTQYF. The CDR3 DNA is TGCGCCAGCAGCTTGGAGTCGGCTAGCCCAGATACGCAGTATTTT.

The sample holds a few counts of this clonotype. The J gene is TRBJ2-3, the V gene TRBV6-1; TRBD1 might be the D (6 bases). The CDR3 runs 16 residues. Germline V gene data show CDR1 as MNHNS and CDR2 as SASEGT. V was clipped by 5 bases and J by 6 bases, with 21 bases between them. In DNA, the CDR3 is TGTGCCAGCAGTAAACAGGGATCCATGTCTTCGGATACGCAGTATTTT. This sequence encodes CASSKQGSMSSDTQYF.

This clonotype was seen only a few times. This chain links TRBV4-1 with TRBJ2-7; D is perhaps TRBD1 (6 bases). The germline gives CDR1 MGHRA, CDR2 YSYEKL. With 4 bases removed from V and 1 base from J, the gap between germline ends came to 14 bases. The CDR3 spans 15 residues. CDR3 protein: CASSRIVGQSYEQYF. CDR3 coding DNA: TGCGCCAGCAGCCGCATTGTGGGACAATCCTACGAGCAGTACTTC.

This clonotype was detected a few times. The chain joins TRBV28 to TRBJ2-4; D remains unclear. The CDR3 runs 16 residues. CDR1 and CDR2 from the germline V gene are MDHEN and SYDVKM. V was trimmed by 3 bases and J by 1 base, leaving 13 bases between them. Written as DNA, the CDR3 is TGTGCCAGCAGTTTGGTCACAGTCAACGCCAAAAACATTCAGTACTTC. Its translation is CASSLVTVNAKNIQYF. Together with reference TRBV28 and TRBJ2-4, the CDR3 gives the full variable domain: DVKVTQSSRYLVKRTGEKVFLECVQDMDHENMFWYRQDPGLGLRLIYFSYDVKMKEKGDIPEGYSVSREKKERFSLILESASTNQTSMYLCASSLVTVNAKNIQYFGAGTRLSVL.

The rearrangement links TRBV6-2 or TRBV6-3 to TRBJ2-2; D remains ambiguous. Trimming left V 1 base short and J 6 bases short, with 12 bases between. CDR1 MNHEY and CDR2 SVGEGT come from the germline V gene. CDR3 length: 15 residues. The CDR3 protein is CASSYLRNWAGELFF. The CDR3 DNA reads as TGTGCCAGCAGTTACTTGCGGAACTGGGCCGGGGAGCTGTTTTTT.

This clonotype showed up just a few times. The rearrangement links TRBV7-2 to TRBJ2-2; D unresolved. V was shortened by 3 bases and J by 5 bases, with 10 bases between the two germline ends. Germline V lookup: CDR1 SGHTA, CDR2 FQGNSA. This CDR3 spans 14 amino acids. The DNA for the CDR3 is TGTGCCAGCAGCTTCTTTTTTGGAACCGGGGAGCTGTTTTTT. Its protein is CASSFFFGTGELFF. Using reference TRBV7-2 and TRBJ2-2 for the parts outside the CDR3, the full variable domain is GAGVSQSPSNKVTEKGKDVELRCDPISGHTALYWYRQSLGQGLEFLIYFQGNSAPDKSGLPSDRFSAERTGGSVSTLTIQRTQQEDSAVYLCASSFFFGTGELFFGEGSRLTVL.

This clonotype showed up just a few times. This chain joins TRBV27 and TRBJ2-3; 10 nucleotides line up with TRBD2. Germline-derived CDR1 and CDR2 are MNHEY and SMNVEV (reference sequence). The CDR3 sequence is 14 residues long. V was clipped by 6 bases and J by 2 bases; unmatched bases: 2. The DNA of the CDR3 is TGTGCCAGCAGAACTAGCGGGGCCACAGATACGCAGTATTTT. Residues: CASRTSGATDTQYF.

This clonotype was seen repeatedly, ten times or more. The genes are TRBV29-1 and TRBJ1-1; TRBD1 matches 9 bases. CDR3 length: 13 amino acids. Losses at the gene ends were 5 bases for V and 5 bases for J; bases not matched to a gene: 6. Germline CDR1 and CDR2: SQVTM and ANQGSEA. The CDR3 DNA reads as TGCAGCGTTCCGGGACAGGGAGTGACTGAAGCTTTCTTT. Translation gives CSVPGQGVTEAFF.

This clonotype was seen only a few times. The chain has TRBV5-5 and TRBJ2-4, with D perhaps assigned TRBD1 or TRBD2 (5 bases each). Germline CDR1 SGHKS, CDR2 YYEKEE (reference sequence). V shed 5 bases and J shed 2 bases, with 11 bases lying between them. This CDR3 contains 14 residues. In DNA form, the CDR3 reads TGTGCCAGCAGTAATGGGGGAACCAAAAACATTCAGTACTTC. Translation gives CASSNGGTKNIQYF.

The table lists this clonotype with a few counts. The V and J genes are TRBV12-3 or TRBV12-4 and TRBJ2-5; maybe TRBD2 (6 bases). This CDR3 comprises 16 residues. V was cut by 7 bases and J by 4 bases, with 22 bases left in between. The CDR3 DNA follows: TGTGCCAGCACGAACAGGAACCGCGGGGCCGGAGAGACCCAGTACTTC. Translated, it gives CASTNRNRGAGETQYF.

This clonotype has a handful of counts. The chain couples TRBV7-7 to TRBJ2-7; perhaps D is TRBD1 or TRBD2 (5 bases each). The V and J ends lost 7 bases and 0 bases respectively, with 13 bases between them. The germline V gene encodes CDR1 SSHAT and CDR2 FNYEAQ (reference sequence). The CDR3 covers 14 residues. This chain's CDR3 is CASTCGGSSYEQYF. The CDR3 coding sequence is TGTGCCAGCACCTGTGGGGGTAGCTCCTACGAGCAGTACTTC.

This clonotype was observed a few times. This chain joins TRBV7-2 and TRBJ2-4; 7 bases agree with TRBD2. Germline lookup yields CDR1 SGHTA and CDR2 FQGNSA. Trimming cost V 5 bases and J 1 base; bases outside gene matches: 20. This CDR3 spans 20 amino acids. CDR3 DNA: TGTGCCAGCAGCCCCCCGCCGAGGGGCACACTAGCGAGCGCCAAAAACATTCAGTACTTC. This encodes CASSPPPRGTLASAKNIQYF.

Ten or more counts support this clonotype. V usage is TRBV27 and J usage is TRBJ2-1; D not resolved. The CDR3 has 15 residues. V was shortened by 8 bases and J by 8 bases, with 22 bases between the two germline ends. Germline CDR1 MNHEY, CDR2 SMNVEV (reference sequence). The CDR3 is CASSAAPRTFDEQFF. The CDR3 DNA is TGTGCCAGCTCCGCCGCGCCCCGAACATTCGATGAGCAGTTCTTC.

The sample holds many counts of this clonotype. The gene calls are TRBV28 and TRBJ2-7; TRBD2 agrees at 10 bases. Per the germline V gene, CDR1 is MDHEN and CDR2 is SYDVKM. This CDR3 region has 15 residues. V gave up 4 bases and J gave up 3 bases; unmatched junction bases: 6. CDR3 bases: TGTGCCAGCAGTTCGTTAGCGGGAGGCATCTACGAGCAGTACTTC. It is translated as CASSSLAGGIYEQYF.

The chain combines TRBV20-1 with TRBJ2-2; D ambiguous. This CDR3 is 14 amino acids long. V was clipped by 1 base and J by 0 bases, with 6 bases between them. Germline CDR1 is DFQATT and CDR2 is SNEGSKA (reference sequence). The CDR3 loop is CSARAPSNTGELFF. The CDR3 DNA sequence: TGCAGTGCTAGAGCTCCTTCGAACACCGGGGAGCTGTTTTTT.

This clonotype showed up just a few times. J is TRBJ1-1 and V is TRBV19; tentatively, D is TRBD1 (5 bases). The CDR3 totals 15 residues. Trimming pared 4 bases from V and 5 bases from J, leaving 17 bases between. Germline loops: CDR1 LNHDA, CDR2 SQIVND (reference sequence). The CDR3 DNA is TGTGCCAGTAGTACCCCCCAGGGTACGGGAACTGAAGCTTTCTTT. Amino acids: CASSTPQGTGTEAFF. Using reference TRBV19 and TRBJ1-1 for the parts outside the CDR3, the full variable domain is DGGITQSPKYLFRKEGQNVTLSCEQNLNHDAMYWYRQDPGQGLRLIYYSQIVNDFQKGDIAEGYSVSREKKESFPLTVTSAQKNPTAFYLCASSTPQGTGTEAFFGQGTRLTVV.